Below, 29 T cell receptor beta chains from the same sample are listed, as sequenced in a study of blood T cell repertoires in COVID-19. Profiled with immunoSEQ multiplex PCR; TCRdb holds only in-frame clones, not every one. The repertoire holds roughly 220,000 clones, with roughly 90% as singletons. The specimen sequenced was peripheral blood. All receptors come from a man aged 25 to 45 who had recovered from COVID-19.

J is TRBJ1-1 and V is TRBV7-2, with TRBD1 identical over 8 bases. The CDR3 has 15 residues. In germline, CDR1 is SGHTA, CDR2 FQGNSA. J gave up 4 bases and V 4 bases, and 8 bases lay outside the gene matches. The DNA of the CDR3 is TGTGCCAGCAGCTGCCCGGGACAGGAGTGCACTGAAGCTTTCTTT. Translated: CASSCPGQECTEAFF.

A few counts support this clone. The same CDR3 arises from other DNA sequences in this sample as well. This sequence joins TRBV6-5 and TRBJ1-6; the match to TRBD1 covers 9 bases. V was pared by 6 bases and J by 10 bases, with 10 bases of the junction left unmatched. Germline V gives CDR1 MNHEY, CDR2 SVGAGI. The CDR3 totals 15 residues. This CDR3 is CASSLGQGYRSPLHF. The CDR3, as DNA: TGTGCCAGCAGCCTCGGACAGGGGTATCGGTCACCCCTCCACTTT.

The CDR3 nucleotides read TGTGCCAGCAGTGATTCGAGGGACTCTACGACTTCACCCCTCCACTTT. Encoded protein: CASSDSRDSTTSPLHF. The chain employs TRBV25-1 and TRBJ1-6; D is possibly TRBD1 (5 bases). V gave up 3 bases and J gave up 9 bases, with 18 bases separating them. Germline CDR1 MGHDK, CDR2 SYGVNS. CDR3 length: 16 amino acids.

The chain joins TRBV25-1 to TRBJ2-7; the D gene is possibly TRBD2 (5 bases). The germline gives CDR1 MGHDK, CDR2 SYGVNS. Trimming cost V 3 bases and J 3 bases, with 15 bases left between them. This CDR3 is built from 15 residues. CDR3 residues: CASSETNWRRYEQYF. In nucleotides, the CDR3 is TGTGCCAGCAGTGAGACGAACTGGAGGCGCTACGAGCAGTACTTC.

The V gene is TRBV28, the J gene TRBJ1-3; D is unclear. V was clipped by 3 bases and J by 7 bases, with 10 bases between them. The CDR3 is made up of 13 amino acids. Germline assignment: CDR1 MDHEN and CDR2 SYDVKM. CDR3 DNA: TGTGCCAGCAGTTTGGGGAGGTCTAACACCATATATTTT. This sequence encodes CASSLGRSNTIYF.

The gene calls are TRBV7-2 and TRBJ1-5; no reliable D call. V gave up 4 bases and J gave up 3 bases, with 13 bases separating them. The CDR3 runs 15 residues. The germline CDR1 and CDR2 sequences are SGHTA and FQGNSA. This CDR3 reads CASSSWSGNNQPQHF. In DNA form, the CDR3 reads TGTGCCAGCAGCTCCTGGTCGGGAAACAATCAGCCCCAGCATTTT.

This sequence joins TRBV11-2 and TRBJ2-7; a possible D gene is TRBD1 (7 bases). This CDR3 is built from 16 residues. Trimming removed 3 bases at V and 6 bases at J, with 21 bases between. Per the germline V gene, CDR1 is SGHAT and CDR2 is FQNNGV. CDR3 region: CASSFPRGEGGREQYF. CDR3 nucleotide sequence: TGTGCCAGCAGCTTTCCCAGGGGGGAAGGTGGTCGCGAGCAGTACTTC.

This sequence joins TRBV29-1 and TRBJ1-1; the D is unclear. The germline V and J ends were trimmed by 2 bases and 2 bases, with 3 bases remaining between them. This CDR3 contains 11 residues. From germline, CDR1 is SQVTM and CDR2 ANQGSEA. Here the CDR3 reads CSVERNTEAFF. The CDR3 coding sequence is TGCAGCGTTGAACGTAACACTGAAGCTTTCTTT.

The chain uses TRBV5-5 and TRBJ1-4; D perhaps matches TRBD1 (5 bases). V gave up 6 bases and J gave up 4 bases, with 16 bases separating them. Germline V lookup: CDR1 SGHKS, CDR2 YYEKEE (reference sequence). This CDR3 contains 15 residues. The chain's CDR3 is CASTPLGQINEKLFF. The CDR3 nucleotides read TGTGCCAGCACTCCATTGGGGCAGATTAATGAAAAACTGTTTTTT. The full variable domain, in which reference TRBV5-5 and TRBJ1-4 provide the parts outside the CDR3, is DAGVTQSPTHLIKTRGQQVTLRCSPISGHKSVSWYQQVLGQGPQFIFQYYEKEERGRGNFPDRFSARQFPNYSSELNVNALLLGDSALYLCASTPLGQINEKLFFGSGTQLSVL.

The chain carries TRBV6-2 or TRBV6-3 and TRBJ2-7; a possible D gene is TRBD2 (5 bases). V lost 2 bases, J lost 5 bases, and 13 bases lay in between. The CDR3 has 14 amino acids. CDR1 and CDR2 (germline): MNHEY, SVGEGT. The CDR3 nucleotides are TGTGCCAGCAGTTACCGTCCGGGGTTCGACGAGCAGTACTTC. Translated: CASSYRPGFDEQYF.

This rearrangement joins TRBV27 to TRBJ1-2, with 7 positions matching TRBD1. CDR3 length: 14 amino acids. CDR1 is MNHEY, CDR2 SMNVEV, per germline (reference sequence). J gave up 8 bases and V 3 bases, and 9 bases lay outside the gene matches. The CDR3 is CASSFLTGTGGYTF. The CDR3 nucleotides read TGTGCCAGCAGTTTCCTGACAGGGACGGGCGGCTACACCTTC.

This clone was seen once. J is TRBJ2-1 and V is TRBV6-5, with D tentatively TRBD1 (5 bases). This CDR3 is 15 amino acids long. Germline V gene lookup returns CDR1 MNHEY and CDR2 SVGAGI. Trimming shortened V by 2 bases and J by 2 bases, and 10 bases separated the two germline ends. The CDR3 sequence: CASSYRQPAYNEQFF. The DNA for the CDR3 is TGTGCCAGCAGTTACCGACAGCCAGCCTACAATGAGCAGTTCTTC.

V and J are TRBV19 and TRBJ1-5, with D possibly matching TRBD1 (6 bases). Germline V gene data show CDR1 as LNHDA and CDR2 as SQIVND (reference sequence). V was cut by 6 bases and J by 0 bases, with 12 bases left in between. There are 15 residues in the CDR3. The CDR3 loop reads CASSGGGGSNQPQHF. The CDR3 coding sequence is TGTGCCAGTAGCGGGGGAGGGGGTAGCAATCAGCCCCAGCATTTT. Variable domain in full (rest from reference TRBV19 and TRBJ1-5): DGGITQSPKYLFRKEGQNVTLSCEQNLNHDAMYWYRQDPGQGLRLIYYSQIVNDFQKGDIAEGYSVSREKKESFPLTVTSAQKNPTAFYLCASSGGGGSNQPQHFGDGTRLSIL.

The chain joins TRBV30 to TRBJ1-2, with D maybe TRBD1 (6 bases). Trimming shortened V by 5 bases and J by 4 bases, and 11 bases separated the two germline ends. The CDR3 extends over 12 amino acids. Per the germline V gene, CDR1 is GTSNPN and CDR2 is SVGIG (reference sequence). CDR3 coding DNA: TGTGCCTGGGCGAGAGGGGGCTATGGCTACACCTTC. Its translation is CAWARGGYGYTF.

The V and J genes are TRBV7-8 and TRBJ1-1; 7 positions agree with TRBD1. From germline, CDR1 is SGHVS and CDR2 FQNEAQ. V shed 5 bases, J shed 1 base, and the junction held 10 bases outside the gene matches. The CDR3 covers 16 residues. CDR3 nucleotide sequence: TGTGCCAGCAGCCCCCGAAGGGACAGTCAGAACACTGAAGCTTTCTTT. Its translation is CASSPRRDSQNTEAFF. The full variable domain, its missing parts supplied by reference TRBV7-8 and TRBJ1-1, is GAGVSQSPRYKVAKRGQDVALRCDPISGHVSLFWYQQALGQGPEFLTYFQNEAQLDKSGLPSDRFFAERPEGSVSTLKIQRTQQEDSAVYLCASSPRRDSQNTEAFFGQGTRLTVV.

The chain is built from TRBV9 and TRBJ1-4; 7 bases line up with TRBD1. In germline, CDR1 is SGDLS, CDR2 YYNGEE. This CDR3 spans 15 amino acids. After removal of 0 bases from V and 5 bases from J, the junction contained 4 bases not matched to a gene. This CDR3 is CASSVVQGGNEKLFF. The CDR3 DNA follows: TGTGCCAGCAGCGTAGTGCAGGGGGGAAATGAAAAACTGTTTTTT.

This chain uses TRBV4-2 with TRBJ2-7; 8 bases map to TRBD2. CDR1 is LGHNA and CDR2 is YNFKEQ in the germline V gene. This CDR3 has 19 amino acids. V shed 1 base and J 2 bases; nucleotides not matched to a gene: 16. This CDR3 is CASSQGESSGGPNAYEQYF. The CDR3 nucleotides read TGTGCCAGCAGCCAAGGAGAATCCAGCGGGGGCCCAAATGCCTACGAGCAGTACTTC.

The chain combines TRBV18 with TRBJ1-1; D perhaps matches TRBD1 (5 bases). CDR1 KGHSH and CDR2 LQKENI come from the germline V gene. Trimming took 4 bases from V and 1 from J, leaving 10 bases between them. The length of the CDR3 is 14 residues. CDR3 amino acids: CASSLGVANTEAFF. The CDR3 nucleotides read TGTGCCAGCTCACTAGGGGTGGCGAACACTGAAGCTTTCTTT.

V is TRBV30 and J is TRBJ1-1, with TRBD1 as a possible D gene (5 bases). The CDR3 is 14 residues long. Trimming shortened V by 3 bases and J by 0 bases, and 11 bases separated the two germline ends. Germline lookup yields CDR1 GTSNPN and CDR2 SVGIG (reference sequence). CDR3 in DNA: TGTGCCTGGAGGTCACAGGCCTTGAACACTGAAGCTTTCTTT. This sequence encodes CAWRSQALNTEAFF.

This sequence joins TRBV6-5 and TRBJ2-7, with 10 bases that match TRBD1. The J segment lost 3 bases and the V segment lost 7 bases, leaving 3 bases of the junction unmatched. In germline, CDR1 is MNHEY, CDR2 SVGAGI. The CDR3 has 13 amino acids. CDR3 coding DNA: TGTGCCAGCACGGGACAGGGGCTCTACGAGCAGTACTTC. Encoded protein: CASTGQGLYEQYF.

The chain carries TRBV6-6 and TRBJ1-2, with TRBD1 identical over 11 bases. Germline values: CDR1 MNHNY, CDR2 SVGAGI (reference sequence). J lost 3 bases, V lost 5 bases, and 5 bases had no gene match. The CDR3 is made up of 15 amino acids. The CDR3 protein is CASSPRTGGDYGYTF. CDR3 DNA: TGTGCCAGCAGTCCGCGGACAGGGGGCGACTATGGCTACACCTTC.

The genes are TRBV11-2 and TRBJ2-7; a possible D gene is TRBD1 (6 bases). The ends were cut back, 5 bases at V and 7 bases at J, with 21 bases in the middle. CDR1 is SGHAT, CDR2 FQNNGV, per germline. The CDR3 length is 15 residues. In DNA, the CDR3 is TGTGCCAGCAGCCAGACGACGAGGGGGTTGGGGGAGCAGTACTTC. Translating it yields CASSQTTRGLGEQYF.

This chain connects TRBV7-2 to TRBJ2-3, with D hard to call. Germline CDR1 and CDR2: SGHTA and FQGNSA. V was trimmed by 4 bases and J by 2 bases, leaving 10 bases between them. This CDR3 region has 14 residues. The CDR3 sequence is CASSSNLFTDTQYF. In DNA form, the CDR3 reads TGTGCCAGCAGCTCTAATTTATTCACAGATACGCAGTATTTT.

This clone was detected only a few times. V usage is TRBV6-6 and J usage is TRBJ1-1, with TRBD1 matching 8 bases. Trimming cost V 6 bases and J 6 bases; bases outside gene matches: 3. The germline V gene has CDR1 MNHNY and CDR2 SVGAGI (reference sequence). The CDR3 has 12 residues. CDR3 DNA sequence: TGTGCCAGCAGCGGACAGGGACCTGAAGCTTTCTTT. Its translation: CASSGQGPEAFF.

The V call is TRBV5-5, the J call TRBJ1-2; 8 bases are a match to TRBD1. CDR3 length: 13 residues. The junction had 2 bases not matched to a gene; V was cut back by 4 bases and J by 3 bases. Germline CDR1 is SGHKS and CDR2 is YYEKEE (reference sequence). The chain's CDR3 is CASSPQGDYGYTF. In DNA form, the CDR3 reads TGTGCCAGCAGCCCACAGGGGGACTATGGCTACACCTTC.

V and J are TRBV6-6 and TRBJ1-6, with 7 bases identical to TRBD1. V dropped 8 bases and J dropped 5; count of bases not matched to a gene: 3. CDR1 and CDR2 (germline): MNHNY, SVGAGI (reference sequence). This CDR3 has 13 residues. As DNA, the CDR3 is TGTGCCAGCCAAGACAGGGATAATTCACCCCTCCACTTT. This gives the protein CASQDRDNSPLHF.

This chain joins TRBV19 and TRBJ1-5; 7 bases agree with TRBD1. Looked up from germline, CDR1 is LNHDA and CDR2 is SQIVND (reference sequence). Trimming cost V 6 bases and J 2 bases; bases outside gene matches: 7. This CDR3 region has 15 residues. CDR3 amino acids: CASRLQGMGNQPQHF. CDR3 nucleotide sequence: TGTGCCAGTAGATTACAGGGGATGGGCAATCAGCCCCAGCATTTT.

This clone was counted a single time. J is TRBJ1-5 and V is TRBV5-4, with TRBD1 as a possible D gene (5 bases). Germline CDR1 SGHNT, CDR2 YYREEE (reference sequence). The CDR3 runs to 15 residues. V lost 0 bases and J lost 10, with 17 bases in between. This chain's CDR3 is CASSLAGGDPRPQHF. The DNA of the CDR3 is TGTGCCAGCAGCTTGGCAGGAGGGGATCCCCGACCCCAGCATTTT.

The genes are TRBV7-2 and TRBJ2-3, with 8 bases aligning to TRBD1. CDR1 and CDR2 (germline): SGHTA, FQGNSA. Losses at the gene ends were 0 bases for V and 4 bases for J; bases not matched to a gene: 6. The CDR3 is 16 amino acids. The CDR3, as DNA: TGTGCCAGCAGCTTAGCACAGGGGGTAGAACCAGATACGCAGTATTTT. Its protein product is CASSLAQGVEPDTQYF.